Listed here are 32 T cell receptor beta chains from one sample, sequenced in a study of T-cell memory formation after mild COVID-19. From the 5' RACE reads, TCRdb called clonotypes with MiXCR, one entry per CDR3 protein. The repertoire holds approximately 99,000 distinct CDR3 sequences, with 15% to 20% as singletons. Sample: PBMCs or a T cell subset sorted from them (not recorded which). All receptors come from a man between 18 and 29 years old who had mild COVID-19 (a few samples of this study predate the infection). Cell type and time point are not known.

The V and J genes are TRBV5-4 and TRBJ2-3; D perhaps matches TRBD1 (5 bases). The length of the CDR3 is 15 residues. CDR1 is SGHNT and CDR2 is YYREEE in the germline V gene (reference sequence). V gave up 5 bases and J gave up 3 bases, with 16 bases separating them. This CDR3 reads CASRQDLVLTDTQYF. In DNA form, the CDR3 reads TGTGCCAGCAGACAGGACCTAGTGTTAACAGATACGCAGTATTTT.

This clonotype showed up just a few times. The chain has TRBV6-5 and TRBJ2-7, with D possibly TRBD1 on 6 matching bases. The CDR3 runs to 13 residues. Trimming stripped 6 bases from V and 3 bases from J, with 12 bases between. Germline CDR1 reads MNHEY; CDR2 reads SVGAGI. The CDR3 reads CASSLQGRYEQYF. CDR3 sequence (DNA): TGTGCCAGCAGCCTACAGGGTCGCTACGAGCAGTACTTC.

Here the CDR3 reads CASSKRTDNTGELFF. As DNA, the CDR3 is TGCGCCAGCAGCAAAAGGACAGACAACACCGGGGAGCTGTTTTTT. This rearrangement joins TRBV4-1 to TRBJ2-2; D possibly corresponds to TRBD1 (6 bases). V dropped 5 bases and J dropped 2 bases, with 12 bases sitting between them. Germline CDR1 is MGHRA and CDR2 is YSYEKL. The CDR3 spans 15 residues.

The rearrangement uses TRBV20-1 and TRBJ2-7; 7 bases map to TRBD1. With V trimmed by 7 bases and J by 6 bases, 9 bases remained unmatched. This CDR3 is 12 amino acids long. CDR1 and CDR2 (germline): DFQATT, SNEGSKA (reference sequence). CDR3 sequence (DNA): TGCAGTGTTCCTACACAGGGGTCCGAGCAGTACGTC. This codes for CSVPTQGSEQYV.

The CDR3 bases are TGTGCCAGCAGCGCGACCGCGGGGGAAAAACTGTTTTTT. It encodes CASSATAGEKLFF. The chain couples TRBV9 to TRBJ1-4; D remains unclear. This CDR3 spans 13 amino acids. Germline V gene sequence: CDR1 SGDLS, CDR2 YYNGEE. V gave up 3 bases and J gave up 8 bases, with 11 bases separating them.

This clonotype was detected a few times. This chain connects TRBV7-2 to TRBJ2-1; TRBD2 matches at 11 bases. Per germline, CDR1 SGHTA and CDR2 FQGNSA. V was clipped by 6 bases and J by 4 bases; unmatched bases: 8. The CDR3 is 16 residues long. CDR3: CASRPPGTSGYNEQFF. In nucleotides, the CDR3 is TGTGCCAGCAGACCACCCGGGACTAGCGGTTACAATGAGCAGTTCTTC.

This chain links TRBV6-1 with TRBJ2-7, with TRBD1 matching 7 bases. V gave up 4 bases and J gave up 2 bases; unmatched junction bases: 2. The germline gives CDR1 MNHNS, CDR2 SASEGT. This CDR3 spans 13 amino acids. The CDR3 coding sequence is TGTGCCAGCAGTGTTACAGGGGCCTACGAGCAGTACGTC. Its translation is CASSVTGAYEQYV.

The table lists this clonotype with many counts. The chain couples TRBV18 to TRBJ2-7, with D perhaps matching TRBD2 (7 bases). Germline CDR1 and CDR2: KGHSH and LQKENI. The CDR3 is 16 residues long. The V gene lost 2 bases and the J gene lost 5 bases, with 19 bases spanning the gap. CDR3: CASSPGVGRGGDEQYF. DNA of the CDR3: TGTGCCAGCTCACCAGGTGTCGGAAGGGGGGGAGACGAGCAGTACTTC.

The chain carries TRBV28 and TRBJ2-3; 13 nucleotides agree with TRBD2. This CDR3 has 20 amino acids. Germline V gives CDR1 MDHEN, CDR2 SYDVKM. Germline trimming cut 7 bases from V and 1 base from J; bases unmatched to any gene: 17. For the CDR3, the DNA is TGTGCCAGCACCAACACCCCCTTCTCTACTAGCGGGGGGGGCACAGATACGCAGTATTTT. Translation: CASTNTPFSTSGGGTDTQYF.

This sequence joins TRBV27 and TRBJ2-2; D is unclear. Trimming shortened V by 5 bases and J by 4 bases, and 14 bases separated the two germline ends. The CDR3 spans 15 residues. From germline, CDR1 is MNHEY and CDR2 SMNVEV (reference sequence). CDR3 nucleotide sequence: TGTGCCAGCAGTCCCAGGCGTTTAGGCACCGGGGAGCTGTTTTTT. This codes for CASSPRRLGTGELFF.

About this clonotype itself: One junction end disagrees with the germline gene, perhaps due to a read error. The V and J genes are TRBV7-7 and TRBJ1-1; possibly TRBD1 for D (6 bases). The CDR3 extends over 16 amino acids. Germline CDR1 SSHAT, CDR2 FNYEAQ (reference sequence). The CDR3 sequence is CASSFPPQGRDTEAFF. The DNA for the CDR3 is TGTGCTAGCAGCTTCCCACCCCAGGGGAGGGACACTGAAGCTTTCTTT. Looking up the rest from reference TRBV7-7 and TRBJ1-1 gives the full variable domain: GAGVSQSPRYKVTKRGQDVTLRCDPISSHATLYWYQQALGQGPEFLTYFNYEAQPDKSGLPSDRFSAERPEGSISTLTIQRTEQRDSAMYRCASSFPPQGRDTEAFFGQGTRLTVV.

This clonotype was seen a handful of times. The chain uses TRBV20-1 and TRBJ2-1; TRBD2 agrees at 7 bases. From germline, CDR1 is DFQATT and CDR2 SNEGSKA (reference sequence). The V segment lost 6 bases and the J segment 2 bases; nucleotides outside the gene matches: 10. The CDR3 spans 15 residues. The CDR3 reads CSALSGAHAYNEQFF. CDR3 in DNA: TGCAGTGCCCTCAGCGGGGCCCACGCCTACAATGAGCAGTTCTTC.

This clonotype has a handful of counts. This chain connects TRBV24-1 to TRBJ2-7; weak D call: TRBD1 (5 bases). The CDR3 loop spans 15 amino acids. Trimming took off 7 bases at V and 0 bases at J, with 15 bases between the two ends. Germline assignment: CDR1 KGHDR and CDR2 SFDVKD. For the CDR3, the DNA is TGTGCCACCAGGAGACAGAATCTAAGCTCCTACGAGCAGTACGTC. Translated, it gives CATRRQNLSSYEQYV.

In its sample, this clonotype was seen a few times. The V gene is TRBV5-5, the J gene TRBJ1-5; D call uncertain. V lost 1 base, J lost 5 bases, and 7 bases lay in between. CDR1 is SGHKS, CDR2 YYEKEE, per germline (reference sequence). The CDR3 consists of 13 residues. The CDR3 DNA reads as TGTGCCAGCAGCTTGTGGGAAGATCAGCCCCAGCATTTT. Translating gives CASSLWEDQPQHF.

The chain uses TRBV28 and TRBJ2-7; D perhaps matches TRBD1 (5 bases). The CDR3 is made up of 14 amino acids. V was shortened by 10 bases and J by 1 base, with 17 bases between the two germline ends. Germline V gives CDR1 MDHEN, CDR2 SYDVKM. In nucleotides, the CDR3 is TGTGCCACCCGGGCCACAGGTGTATCCTACGAGCAGTACGTC. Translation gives CATRATGVSYEQYV.

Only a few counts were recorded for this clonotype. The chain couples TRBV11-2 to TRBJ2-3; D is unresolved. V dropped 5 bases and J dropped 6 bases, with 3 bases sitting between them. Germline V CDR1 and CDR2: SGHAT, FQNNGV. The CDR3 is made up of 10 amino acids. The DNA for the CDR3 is TGTGCCAGCAGCGGGGATACGCAGTATTTT. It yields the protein CASSGDTQYF.

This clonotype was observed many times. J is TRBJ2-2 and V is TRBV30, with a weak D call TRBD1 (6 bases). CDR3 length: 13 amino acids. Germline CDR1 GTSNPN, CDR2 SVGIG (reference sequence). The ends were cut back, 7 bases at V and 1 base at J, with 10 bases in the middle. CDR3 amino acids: CASPTGNTGELFF. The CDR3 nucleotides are TGTGCCTCCCCGACAGGGAACACCGGGGAGCTGTTTTTT. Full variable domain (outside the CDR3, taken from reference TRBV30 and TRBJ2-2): SQTIHQWPATLVQPVGSPLSLECTVEGTSNPNLYWYRQAAGRGLQLLFYSVGIGQISSEVPQNLSASRPQDRQFILSSKKLLLSDSGFYLCASPTGNTGELFFGEGSRLTVL.

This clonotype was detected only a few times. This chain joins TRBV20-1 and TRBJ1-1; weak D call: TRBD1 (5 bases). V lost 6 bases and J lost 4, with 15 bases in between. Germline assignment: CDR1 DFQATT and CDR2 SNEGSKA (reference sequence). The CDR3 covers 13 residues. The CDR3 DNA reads TGCAGTGCCAGTCGGGGGGAGAGCACTGAAGCTTTCTTT. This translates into CSASRGESTEAFF.

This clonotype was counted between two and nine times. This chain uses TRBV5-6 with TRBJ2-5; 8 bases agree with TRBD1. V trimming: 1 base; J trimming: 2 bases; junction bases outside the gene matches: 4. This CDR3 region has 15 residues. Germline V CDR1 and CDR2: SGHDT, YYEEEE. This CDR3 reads CASSLRNRGQETQYF. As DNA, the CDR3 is TGTGCCAGCAGCTTGAGGAACAGGGGGCAAGAGACCCAGTACTTC.

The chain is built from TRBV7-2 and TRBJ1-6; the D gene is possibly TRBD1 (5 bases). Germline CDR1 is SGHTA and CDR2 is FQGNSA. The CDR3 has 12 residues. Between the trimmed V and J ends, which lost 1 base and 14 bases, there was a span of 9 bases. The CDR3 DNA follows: TGTGCCAGCAGCTTAGTTCGGGGCACCCTCCACTTT. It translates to CASSLVRGTLHF.

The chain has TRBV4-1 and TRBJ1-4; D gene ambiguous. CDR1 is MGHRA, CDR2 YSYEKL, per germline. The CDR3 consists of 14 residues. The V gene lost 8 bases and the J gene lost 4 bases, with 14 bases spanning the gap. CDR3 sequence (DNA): TGCGCCAGCGCCGAATTCGGCCGTAATGAAAAACTGTTTTTT. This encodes CASAEFGRNEKLFF.

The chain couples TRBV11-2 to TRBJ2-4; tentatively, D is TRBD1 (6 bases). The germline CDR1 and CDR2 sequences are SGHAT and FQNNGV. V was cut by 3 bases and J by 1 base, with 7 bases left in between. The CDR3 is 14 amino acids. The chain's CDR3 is CASSFTGAKNIQYF. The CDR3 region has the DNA TGTGCCAGCAGCTTTACAGGGGCCAAAAACATTCAGTACTTC.

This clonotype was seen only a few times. The CDR3 DNA sequence: TGTGCCAGCTCACCACCTCTGGCCAACTCCTACGAGCAGTACTTC. Its translation is CASSPPLANSYEQYF. The chain is built from TRBV18 and TRBJ2-7; no clear D gene. Looked up from germline, CDR1 is KGHSH and CDR2 is LQKENI. V was clipped by 0 bases and J by 0 bases, with 9 bases between them. The CDR3 covers 15 residues. Full variable domain (remainder filled in from reference TRBV18 and TRBJ2-7): NAGVMQNPRHLVRRRGQEARLRCSPMKGHSHVYWYRQLPEEGLKFMVYLQKENIIDESGMPKERFSAEFPKEGPSILRIQQVVRGDSAAYFCASSPPLANSYEQYFGPGTRLTVT.

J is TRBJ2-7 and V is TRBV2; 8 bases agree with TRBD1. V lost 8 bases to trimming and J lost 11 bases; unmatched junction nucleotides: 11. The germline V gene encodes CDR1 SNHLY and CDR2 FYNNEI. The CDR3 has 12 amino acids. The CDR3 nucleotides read TGTGCCAGCGGAATGACAGGGGTAAACGAGTACTTC. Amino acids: CASGMTGVNEYF.

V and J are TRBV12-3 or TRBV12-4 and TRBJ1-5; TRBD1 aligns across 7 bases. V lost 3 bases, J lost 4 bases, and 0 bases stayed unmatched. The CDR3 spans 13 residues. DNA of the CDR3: TGTGCCAGCAGTTTCAGGGGGAATCAGCCCCAGCATTTT. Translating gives CASSFRGNQPQHF.

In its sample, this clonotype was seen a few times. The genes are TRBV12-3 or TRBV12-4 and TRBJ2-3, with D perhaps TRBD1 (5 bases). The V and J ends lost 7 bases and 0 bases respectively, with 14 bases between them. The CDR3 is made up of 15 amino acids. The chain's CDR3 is CASTPRAGSTDTQYF. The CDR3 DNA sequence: TGTGCCAGCACCCCCAGGGCAGGGAGCACAGATACGCAGTATTTT.

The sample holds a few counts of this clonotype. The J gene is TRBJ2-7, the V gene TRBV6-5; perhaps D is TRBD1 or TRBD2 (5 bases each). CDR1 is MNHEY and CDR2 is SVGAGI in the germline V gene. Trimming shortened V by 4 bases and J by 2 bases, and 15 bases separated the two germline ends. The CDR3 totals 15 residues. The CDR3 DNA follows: TGTGCCAGCAGTTCGCCAGGGACGGGAACCTACGAGCAGTACTTC. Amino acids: CASSSPGTGTYEQYF.

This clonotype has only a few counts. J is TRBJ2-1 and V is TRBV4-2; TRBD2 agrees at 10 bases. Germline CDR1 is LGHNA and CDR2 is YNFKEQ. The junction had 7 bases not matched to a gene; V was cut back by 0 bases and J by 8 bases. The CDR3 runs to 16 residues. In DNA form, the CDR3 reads TGTGCCAGCAGCCAAGAAGTAGCGGGGGGTTACGATGAGCAGTTCTTC. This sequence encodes CASSQEVAGGYDEQFF.

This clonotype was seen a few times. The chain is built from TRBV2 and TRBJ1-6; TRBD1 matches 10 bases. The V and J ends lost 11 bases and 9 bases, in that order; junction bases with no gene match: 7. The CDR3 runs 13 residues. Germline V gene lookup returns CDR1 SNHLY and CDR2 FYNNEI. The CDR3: CAGRTGGLSPLHF. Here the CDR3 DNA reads TGTGCCGGACGGACAGGGGGTCTTTCACCCCTCCACTTT.

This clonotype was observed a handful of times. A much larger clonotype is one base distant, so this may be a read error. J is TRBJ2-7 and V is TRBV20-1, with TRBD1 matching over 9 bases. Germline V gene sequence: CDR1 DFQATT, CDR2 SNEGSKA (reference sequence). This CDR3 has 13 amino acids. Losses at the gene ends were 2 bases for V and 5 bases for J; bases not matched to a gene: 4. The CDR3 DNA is TGCAGTGCTAGACATACAGGGGGCCACGAGCAGTACTTC. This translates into CSARHTGGHEQYF.

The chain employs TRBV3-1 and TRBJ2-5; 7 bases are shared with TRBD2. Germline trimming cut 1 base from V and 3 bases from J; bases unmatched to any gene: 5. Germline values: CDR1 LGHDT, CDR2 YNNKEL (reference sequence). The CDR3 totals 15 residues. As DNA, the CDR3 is TGTGCCAGCAGCCAAGTTCAAGCGGGGAAAGAGACCCAGTACTTC. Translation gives CASSQVQAGKETQYF.

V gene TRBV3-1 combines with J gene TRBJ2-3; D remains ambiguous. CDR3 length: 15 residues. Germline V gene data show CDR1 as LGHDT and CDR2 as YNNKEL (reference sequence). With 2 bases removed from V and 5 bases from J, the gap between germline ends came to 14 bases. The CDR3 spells CASSQSPGKGDTQYF. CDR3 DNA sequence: TGTGCCAGCAGCCAAAGCCCAGGTAAAGGAGATACGCAGTATTTT.